In its sample, the clone carrying this T cell receptor beta chain was seen a few times. Unique molecular identifiers were incorporated into the prepared TCRbeta library. In TCRdb, the PCR reads were re-called with MiXCR into one record per CDR3 protein. The repertoire holds hundreds of thousands of distinct CDR3 sequences, with roughly 15% as singletons. The source of the sample is a study of T-cell reconstitution after alpha-beta-depleted transplantation in children. CDR1 is SGHVS and CDR2 is FNYEAQ in the germline V gene. CDR3 length equals 16 residues. J lost 1 base, V lost 4 bases, and 6 bases had no gene match.

This receptor was taken from a human donor who donated a stem cell graft to a child with acute myeloid leukemia. The rearrangement uses TRBV7-6 and TRBJ1-4, with TRBD1 matching over 7 bases. The sample consisted of PBMCs from the stem cell graft donor, taken from the stem cell graft. Written as DNA, the CDR3 is TGTGCCAGCAGCTCAGGGGGTCCGGGAACTAATGAAAAACTGTTTTTT. Its protein product is CASSSGGPGTNEKLFF.